These 21 T cell receptor beta chains share one sample of origin, sequenced in a study of blood T cell repertoires in COVID-19. Assay: immunoSEQ multiplex PCR; the TCRdb copy retains only in-frame clones and omits some. Among 100,000 to 150,000 clones listed, 60% to 80% were seen once. Sequencing used peripheral blood. The receptors come from a man older than 75 with COVID-19, enrolled during active disease.

V is TRBV15 and J is TRBJ2-1; TRBD1 might be the D (5 bases). Trimming removed 4 bases from V and 7 bases from J, with 5 bases in between. The CDR3 contains 11 residues. Germline values: CDR1 LNHNV, CDR2 YYDKDF (reference sequence). The DNA of the CDR3 is TGTGCCACCAGCACAGGGAATGAGCAGTTCTTC. This translates into CATSTGNEQFF.

The J gene is TRBJ1-1, the V gene TRBV28; TRBD1 matches 7 bases. This CDR3 is built from 16 residues. The V gene's germline CDR1 is MDHEN and CDR2 SYDVKM. With 5 bases clipped from V and 5 bases from J, the junction kept 14 bases outside the gene matches. The CDR3, as DNA: TGTGCCAGCAGTACCTTCACAGGGGATGGAAGGACTGAAGCTTTCTTT. Protein sequence: CASSTFTGDGRTEAFF.

This chain joins TRBV7-9 and TRBJ1-6, with D hard to call. CDR3 length equals 13 residues. Germline V lookup: CDR1 SEHNR, CDR2 FQNEAQ (reference sequence). Trimming took 1 base from V and 9 from J, leaving 7 bases between them. The CDR3 loop reads CASSLETGSPLHF. The CDR3, as DNA: TGTGCCAGCAGCTTAGAGACGGGTTCACCCCTCCACTTT.

The chain joins TRBV27 to TRBJ2-3, with D tentatively TRBD1 (6 bases). Per the germline V gene, CDR1 is MNHEY and CDR2 is SMNVEV (reference sequence). The CDR3 is made up of 16 amino acids. V shed 5 bases and J shed 0 bases, with 15 bases lying between them. The DNA for the CDR3 is TGTGCCAGCAGTCTAACAGTCAGGGGAAGCACAGATACGCAGTATTTT. It specifies CASSLTVRGSTDTQYF.

The count of this clone is one. This rearrangement joins TRBV29-1 to TRBJ2-5; 11 bases are a match to TRBD2. The CDR3 sequence is 13 residues long. Germline-derived CDR1 and CDR2 are SQVTM and ANQGSEA. The V segment lost 6 bases and the J segment 4 bases; nucleotides outside the gene matches: 4. The CDR3 DNA reads TGCAGCGTCGGGACTAGCGGACCAGAGACCCAGTACTTC. This sequence encodes CSVGTSGPETQYF.

The V and J genes are TRBV28 and TRBJ1-1, with D possibly being TRBD1 (6 bases). The length of the CDR3 is 15 residues. V shed 5 bases and J shed 5 bases, with 18 bases lying between them. Germline V gene data show CDR1 as MDHEN and CDR2 as SYDVKM. CDR3 region: CASSPGGGRGTEAFF. The CDR3 nucleotides read TGTGCCAGCAGTCCCGGGGGGGGGCGAGGGACTGAAGCTTTCTTT.

The chain carries TRBV7-3 and TRBJ2-1; D is possibly TRBD2 (7 bases). The V gene lost 5 bases and the J gene lost 7 bases, with 18 bases spanning the gap. CDR3 length: 15 residues. Germline CDR1 and CDR2: SGHTA and FQGTGA. CDR3: CASSLGGPGANEQFF. CDR3 nucleotides: TGTGCCAGCAGCCTGGGGGGGCCGGGAGCTAATGAGCAGTTCTTC.

J is TRBJ2-5 and V is TRBV3-1 (or the pseudogene TRBV3-2); 8 bases line up with TRBD1. The junction had 8 bases not matched to a gene; V was cut back by 0 bases and J by 5 bases. CDR3 size: 16 residues. The germline gives CDR1 LGHDT, CDR2 YNNKEL (reference sequence). The CDR3 bases are TGTGCCAGCAGCCAAGATGCAGGGGGCGCCGGGGAGACCCAGTACTTC. Protein sequence: CASSQDAGGAGETQYF.

The chain joins TRBV12-3 or TRBV12-4 to TRBJ1-2; unclear D gene. This CDR3 is 13 amino acids long. Trimming left V 4 bases short and J 3 bases short, with 9 bases between. The CDR3 is CASSWVSDYGYTF. DNA of the CDR3: TGTGCCAGCAGTTGGGTCAGCGACTATGGCTACACCTTC.

The rearrangement links TRBV6-1 to TRBJ1-2; D unclear. This CDR3 comprises 12 residues. Germline CDR1 is MNHNS and CDR2 is SASEGT. The V end lost 2 bases, the J end lost 8 bases, and 9 bases lay between the germline ends. CDR3 nucleotides: TGTGCCAGCAGTGAAAACTTGAGAGGCTACACCTTC. Its translation is CASSENLRGYTF.

The CDR3 nucleotides are TGCAGTGCTAGTAACCGGGGGGGAATCACAGATACGCAGTATTTT. Translated, it gives CSASNRGGITDTQYF. The rearrangement joins TRBV20-1 to TRBJ2-3, with 8 bases fitting TRBD2. Germline CDR1 is DFQATT and CDR2 is SNEGSKA (reference sequence). The V segment lost 3 bases and the J segment 2 bases; nucleotides outside the gene matches: 7. The CDR3 length is 15 residues.

The gene calls are TRBV30 and TRBJ1-2; perhaps TRBD1 as D (5 bases). Looked up from germline, CDR1 is GTSNPN and CDR2 is SVGIG (reference sequence). The CDR3 extends over 15 amino acids. The V and J ends lost 0 bases and 5 bases respectively, with 16 bases between them. This CDR3 reads CAWSVRWGAGYGYTF. The DNA of the CDR3 is TGTGCCTGGAGTGTACGATGGGGCGCGGGGTATGGCTACACCTTC.

The chain has TRBV7-2 and TRBJ2-5; 8 bases match TRBD2. Germline CDR1 and CDR2: SGHTA and FQGNSA. Losses at the gene ends were 7 bases for V and 2 bases for J; bases not matched to a gene: 12. The CDR3 is made up of 16 amino acids. CDR3 region: CASKFLGSGTQETQYF. The DNA of the CDR3 is TGTGCCAGCAAATTCCTGGGTAGCGGGACACAAGAGACCCAGTACTTC.

This clone was detected only a few times. The chain links TRBV5-1 to TRBJ2-7, with 10 nucleotides matching TRBD1. There are 14 residues in the CDR3. The ends lost 0 bases at V and 6 bases at J; junction bases unmatched: 3. The germline gives CDR1 SGHRS, CDR2 YFSETQ. CDR3 nucleotide sequence: TGCGCCAGCAGCTTGGGGGACAGGGGAGGCGAGCAGTACTTC. This encodes CASSLGDRGGEQYF. Full variable domain (rest looked up from reference TRBV5-1 and TRBJ2-7): KAGVTQTPRYLIKTRGQQVTLSCSPISGHRSVSWYQQTPGQGLQFLFEYFSETQRNKGNFPGRFSGRQFSNSRSEMNVSTLELGDSALYLCASSLGDRGGEQYFGPGTRLTVT.

The V call is TRBV5-6, the J call TRBJ2-7; TRBD2 matches 7 bases. This CDR3 is built from 15 residues. Germline CDR1 SGHDT, CDR2 YYEEEE. J lost 1 base, V lost 4 bases, and 8 bases had no gene match. CDR3 sequence (DNA): TGTGCCAGCAGCCCCGGCGGGAGATCGTCCTACGAGCAGTACTTC. Encoded protein: CASSPGGRSSYEQYF.

This clone has just a few counts. The chain joins TRBV11-2 to TRBJ1-2; D gene uncertain. V lost 4 bases and J 8 bases, leaving 8 bases between the germline ends. Per the germline V gene, CDR1 is SGHAT and CDR2 is FQNNGV. The CDR3 totals 11 residues. CDR3 bases: TGTGCCAGCAGCTATGAGACAGGCTACACCTTC. It encodes CASSYETGYTF.

This chain uses TRBV6-2 or TRBV6-3 with TRBJ2-4; maybe TRBD2 (5 bases). This CDR3 region has 12 residues. Germline loops: CDR1 MNHEY, CDR2 SVGEGT. Trimming stripped 2 bases from V and 8 bases from J, with 7 bases between. CDR3 loop: CASSYIGDIQYF. In DNA, the CDR3 is TGTGCCAGCAGTTACATCGGGGACATTCAGTACTTC.

The chain links TRBV9 to TRBJ1-3; 8 bases align to TRBD1. Looked up from germline, CDR1 is SGDLS and CDR2 is YYNGEE. V lost 4 bases to trimming and J lost 2 bases; unmatched junction nucleotides: 8. The CDR3 runs 16 residues. The CDR3 loop reads CASSLTQGAPGNTIYF. CDR3 nucleotide sequence: TGTGCCAGCAGCTTAACTCAGGGGGCGCCTGGAAACACCATATATTTT.

The chain employs TRBV11-3 and TRBJ2-1; the D gene is possibly TRBD1 (6 bases). CDR1 SGHNT and CDR2 YENEEA come from the germline V gene. The CDR3 has 14 residues. Trimming left V 4 bases short and J 4 bases short, with 11 bases between. CDR3 DNA: TGTGCCAGCAGCTCCCCGGGACAATACAATGAGCAGTTCTTC. Translated, it gives CASSSPGQYNEQFF.

The chain links TRBV18 to TRBJ2-7; 7 bases map to TRBD1. This CDR3 has 14 amino acids. Losses at the gene ends were 5 bases for V and 1 base for J; bases not matched to a gene: 5. The V gene's germline CDR1 is KGHSH and CDR2 LQKENI. The CDR3 loop reads CASSSGQASYEQYF. The CDR3 DNA reads as TGTGCCAGCTCATCCGGACAGGCATCCTACGAGCAGTACTTC.

As DNA, the CDR3 is TGTGCCAGCAGCTCGGGACAGGGCAATCAGCCCCAGCATTTT. Protein: CASSSGQGNQPQHF. The V call is TRBV7-9, the J call TRBJ1-5, with TRBD1 matching 8 bases. Germline-derived CDR1 and CDR2 are SEHNR and FQNEAQ (reference sequence). This CDR3 spans 14 amino acids. The trim removed 4 bases at V and 2 bases at J, leaving 1 base unmatched.